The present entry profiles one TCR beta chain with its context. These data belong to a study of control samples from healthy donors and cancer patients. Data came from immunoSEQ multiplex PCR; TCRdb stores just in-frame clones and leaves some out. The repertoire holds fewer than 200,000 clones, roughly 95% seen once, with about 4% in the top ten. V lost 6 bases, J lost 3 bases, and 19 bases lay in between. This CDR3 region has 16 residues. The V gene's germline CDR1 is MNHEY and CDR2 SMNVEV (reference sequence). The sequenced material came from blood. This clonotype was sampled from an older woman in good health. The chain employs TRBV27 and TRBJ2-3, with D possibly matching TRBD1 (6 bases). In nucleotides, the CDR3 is TGTGCCAGCAGCACGATCCAGGGGTTTGGGACAGATACGCAGTATTTT. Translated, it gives CASSTIQGFGTDTQYF.